One sample yielded the 8 T cell receptor beta chains listed below, sequenced in a study of T cells in Graves' hyperthyroidism and ophthalmopathy. The CDR3 regions of TCR beta were amplified from RNA transcripts. An initial round of RT-PCR targeting the TCR CDR3 relied on the HTBI primer set. TCRdb redid the calling of the multiplex PCR reads with MiXCR, one entry per CDR3 protein. The sample lists nearly 110,000 distinct CDR3 sequences; about 17% were seen once. The specimen sequenced was blood. The receptors originated from a woman between 50 and 59 years old with Graves' hyperthyroidism.

This clonotype was observed many times. This chain connects TRBV28 to TRBJ2-5; D is perhaps TRBD2 (6 bases). The CDR3 is 14 residues long. V lost 4 bases, J lost 5 bases, and 14 bases lay in between. Germline V gives CDR1 MDHEN, CDR2 SYDVKM. The CDR3 sequence is CASSWRGRVETQYF. The CDR3 DNA is TGTGCCAGCAGTTGGCGGGGACGGGTGGAGACCCAGTACTTC.

This clonotype was seen at least ten times. The chain recombines TRBV7-2 with TRBJ2-2, with D unresolved. The CDR3 loop spans 14 amino acids. The V end was cut by 1 base, the J end by 2 bases, with 5 bases between. Looked up from germline, CDR1 is SGHTA and CDR2 is FQGNSA. The CDR3 DNA reads TGTGCCAGCAGCTTAGAGCCCAACACCGGGGAGCTGTTTTTT. Translated: CASSLEPNTGELFF. The whole variable domain, remainder taken from reference TRBV7-2 and TRBJ2-2, is GAGVSQSPSNKVTEKGKDVELRCDPISGHTALYWYRQSLGQGLEFLIYFQGNSAPDKSGLPSDRFSAERTGGSVSTLTIQRTQQEDSAVYLCASSLEPNTGELFFGEGSRLTVL.

This clonotype was recorded many times. The rearrangement uses TRBV28 and TRBJ2-7; D uncertain. The germline V and J ends were trimmed by 4 bases and 2 bases, with 9 bases remaining between them. CDR3 length: 13 amino acids. Germline V CDR1 and CDR2: MDHEN, SYDVKM. The CDR3 sequence: CASSSDVPYEQYF. Here the CDR3 DNA reads TGTGCCAGCAGTTCCGATGTCCCCTACGAGCAGTACTTC.

This clonotype was counted ten times or more. The chain links TRBV18 to TRBJ1-1, with D maybe TRBD1 (6 bases). The germline gives CDR1 KGHSH, CDR2 LQKENI. CDR3 length: 14 amino acids. Deletions cut 5 bases from V and 5 bases from J, with 15 bases between. The DNA of the CDR3 is TGTGCCAGCTCAGCTAACAGGGTCGGAACTGAAGCTTTCTTT. This sequence encodes CASSANRVGTEAFF.

This clonotype was found a few times. The chain recombines TRBV20-1 with TRBJ2-5; the match to TRBD1 covers 8 bases. Germline V gives CDR1 DFQATT, CDR2 SNEGSKA (reference sequence). Losses at the gene ends were 1 base for V and 3 bases for J; bases not matched to a gene: 10. This CDR3 spans 16 amino acids. CDR3 nucleotides: TGCAGTGCTAGAGCTTTGACCCGGACAGGGAAAGAGACCCAGTACTTC. Translating gives CSARALTRTGKETQYF.

This clonotype was seen many times. The J gene is TRBJ2-7, the V gene TRBV7-2, with 9 bases fitting TRBD2. This CDR3 is built from 16 residues. Per germline, CDR1 SGHTA and CDR2 FQGNSA. V gave up 1 base and J gave up 3 bases; unmatched junction bases: 7. For the CDR3, the DNA is TGTGCCAGCAGCTTAGGGACTAGCGCGCGCTTCTACGAGCAGTACTTC. Encoded protein: CASSLGTSARFYEQYF.

The J gene is TRBJ2-3, the V gene TRBV7-2; 14 nucleotides line up with TRBD2. CDR1 SGHTA and CDR2 FQGNSA come from the germline V gene. The CDR3 runs to 16 residues. V was pared by 5 bases and J by 4 bases, with 5 bases of the junction left unmatched. Here the CDR3 DNA reads TGTGCCAGCAGCCGGACTAGCGGGGGGATAGCAGATACGCAGTATTTT. It specifies CASSRTSGGIADTQYF.

The chain carries TRBV20-1 and TRBJ2-1; the match to TRBD2 covers 8 bases. CDR1 is DFQATT, CDR2 SNEGSKA, per germline (reference sequence). The junction had 9 bases not matched to a gene; V was cut back by 6 bases and J by 2 bases. This CDR3 has 15 residues. The CDR3 nucleotides read TGCAGTGCCCCGGGACCGGGACTAGCCTACAATGAGCAGTTCTTC. Protein: CSAPGPGLAYNEQFF.